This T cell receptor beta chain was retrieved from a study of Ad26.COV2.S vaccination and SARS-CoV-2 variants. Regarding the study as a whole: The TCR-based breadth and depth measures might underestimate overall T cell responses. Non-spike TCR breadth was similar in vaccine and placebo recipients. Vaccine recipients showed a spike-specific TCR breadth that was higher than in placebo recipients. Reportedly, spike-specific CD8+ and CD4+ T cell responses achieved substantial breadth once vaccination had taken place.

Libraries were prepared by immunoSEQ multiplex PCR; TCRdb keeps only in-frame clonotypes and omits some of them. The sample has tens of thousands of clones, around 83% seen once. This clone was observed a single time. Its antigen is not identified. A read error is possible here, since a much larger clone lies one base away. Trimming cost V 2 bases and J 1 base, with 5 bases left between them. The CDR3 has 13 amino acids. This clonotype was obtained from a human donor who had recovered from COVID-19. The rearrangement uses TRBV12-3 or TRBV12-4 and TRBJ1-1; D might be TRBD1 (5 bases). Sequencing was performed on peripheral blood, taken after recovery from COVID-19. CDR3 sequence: CASSLRGNTEAFF. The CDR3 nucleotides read TGTGCCAGCAGTTTAAGGGGGAACACTGAAGCTTTCTTT.